This passage covers 32 T cell receptor beta chains from one sample sequenced in a study of identical twins. Each CDR3 protein is one row after TCRdb ran MiXCR on the 5' RACE reads. The table includes about 250,000 distinct CDR3 sequences, 11% to 15% detected once. The sequencing sample was made of memory (CD45RO+) T cells sorted from blood. The receptors stem from a woman aged 18-30 years in good health.

This clonotype was seen at least ten times. V usage is TRBV6-1 and J usage is TRBJ2-3; the D gene is possibly TRBD2 (7 bases). The CDR3 runs to 16 residues. V dropped 4 bases and J dropped 2 bases, with 16 bases sitting between them. Looked up from germline, CDR1 is MNHNS and CDR2 is SASEGT. CDR3 amino acids: CASSANGGHTTDTQYF. The CDR3 region has the DNA TGTGCCAGCAGTGCCAACGGGGGGCACACCACAGATACGCAGTATTTT.

This clonotype turned up a few times. The chain links TRBV6-1 to TRBJ2-2, with TRBD2 matching 7 bases. This CDR3 has 13 amino acids. Germline V lookup: CDR1 MNHNS, CDR2 SASEGT. J lost 4 bases, V lost 11 bases, and 7 bases had no gene match. The DNA for the CDR3 is TGTGCCTCGTGCAGCGGGGTCACCGGGGAGCTGTTTTTT. Translation gives CASCSGVTGELFF.

Notes on this clonotype: One junction end does not reproduce the germline sequence, and a read error may be involved. The chain links TRBV12-3 or TRBV12-4 to TRBJ1-6; D not resolved. This CDR3 contains 12 residues. The CDR3 sequence is CASSFHNSPLLF. The CDR3, as DNA: TGTGCCAGCAGTTTCCATAATTCACCCCTCCTCTTT.

This clonotype was detected only a few times. The genes are TRBV5-5 and TRBJ1-1; TRBD1 matches at 7 bases. Germline CDR1 reads SGHKS; CDR2 reads YYEKEE (reference sequence). The CDR3 runs to 12 residues. The V segment lost 3 bases and the J segment 11 bases; nucleotides outside the gene matches: 7. As DNA, the CDR3 is TGTGCCAGCAGCTACGTGACAGGGAGGGCTTTCTTT. This sequence encodes CASSYVTGRAFF.

There are a few counts of this clonotype. The CDR3 loop reads CASSTVGQAYEQYF. CDR3 in DNA: TGTGCCAGCAGTACCGTCGGACAGGCCTACGAGCAGTACTTC. The chain combines TRBV6-1 with TRBJ2-7; TRBD1 agrees at 7 bases. V shed 5 bases and J 2 bases; nucleotides not matched to a gene: 6. Germline lookup yields CDR1 MNHNS and CDR2 SASEGT. The CDR3 spans 14 residues.

This clonotype was detected only a few times. The V and J genes are TRBV3-1 and TRBJ2-7, with 8 nucleotides matching TRBD1. The germline V gene has CDR1 LGHDT and CDR2 YNNKEL (reference sequence). The CDR3 runs to 15 residues. Trimming removed 4 bases from V and 4 bases from J; junction bases left unmatched: 9. The CDR3 region has the DNA TGTGCCAGCAGCCCAAAGTGGACAGGGAGTTACGAGCAGTACTTC. Translation: CASSPKWTGSYEQYF.

This clonotype appeared a few times. The CDR3 DNA reads TGCAGTGCTAGAGGGTCGGTCCCAGCTTTCTTT. As protein: CSARGSVPAFF. V usage is TRBV20-1 and J usage is TRBJ1-1; D remains ambiguous. The germline gives CDR1 DFQATT, CDR2 SNEGSKA (reference sequence). The V gene lost 1 base and the J gene lost 10 bases, with 10 bases spanning the gap. The CDR3 loop spans 11 amino acids.

This chain joins TRBV6-5 and TRBJ2-3, with D possibly being TRBD2 (5 bases). Germline V gene sequence: CDR1 MNHEY, CDR2 SVGAGI. V was trimmed by 6 bases and J by 2 bases, leaving 15 bases between them. This CDR3 is built from 15 residues. The CDR3: CASSLLVSDTDTQYF. The CDR3, as DNA: TGTGCCAGCAGCCTACTAGTATCTGACACAGATACGCAGTATTTT.

This clonotype was found a few times. V usage is TRBV6-1 and J usage is TRBJ1-1, with D possibly TRBD1 on 6 matching bases. Germline V lookup: CDR1 MNHNS, CDR2 SASEGT. V was clipped by 5 bases and J by 0 bases, with 10 bases between them. CDR3 length: 14 residues. CDR3 coding DNA: TGTGCCAGCAGTAGGGGGGACCTGAACACTGAAGCTTTCTTT. It codes for CASSRGDLNTEAFF.

The V call is TRBV7-9, the J call TRBJ2-3; 13 bases match TRBD2. The CDR3 has 13 residues. CDR1 SEHNR and CDR2 FQNEAQ come from the germline V gene (reference sequence). J was trimmed by 9 bases and V by 8 bases; bases with no gene match: 5. CDR3 residues: CASGTSGGGTQYF. CDR3 nucleotides: TGTGCCAGCGGCACTAGCGGGGGGGGGACGCAGTATTTT.

CDR3 coding DNA: TGTGCCAGCAGCTTGGGAGGGTACGGCGAAAAACTGTTTTTT. Its translation: CASSLGGYGEKLFF. The chain joins TRBV5-5 to TRBJ1-4; D is undetermined. Germline V lookup: CDR1 SGHKS, CDR2 YYEKEE (reference sequence). CDR3 length equals 14 residues. The V and J ends lost 0 bases and 8 bases respectively, with 11 bases between them. The entire variable domain, with the rest obtained from reference TRBV5-5 and TRBJ1-4, is as follows: DAGVTQSPTHLIKTRGQQVTLRCSPISGHKSVSWYQQVLGQGPQFIFQYYEKEERGRGNFPDRFSARQFPNYSSELNVNALLLGDSALYLCASSLGGYGEKLFFGSGTQLSVL.

The chain uses TRBV19 and TRBJ2-2, with a weak D call TRBD2 (6 bases). This CDR3 contains 15 residues. Trimming pared 4 bases from V and 4 bases from J, leaving 13 bases between. Germline CDR1 and CDR2: LNHDA and SQIVND (reference sequence). The DNA for the CDR3 is TGTGCCAGTAGTACCCCCGGAGGGACCACCGGGGAGCTGTTTTTT. This gives the protein CASSTPGGTTGELFF.

The chain recombines TRBV7-9 with TRBJ2-1; possibly TRBD1 for D (5 bases). In germline, CDR1 is SEHNR, CDR2 FQNEAQ (reference sequence). The CDR3 is 15 residues long. The V and J ends lost 5 bases and 5 bases respectively, with 16 bases between them. The CDR3 DNA is TGTGCCAGCAGCCCGGTAGGGGTCACCGACAATGAGCAGTTCTTC. Translation gives CASSPVGVTDNEQFF.

At least ten counts were recorded for this clonotype. The V and J genes are TRBV5-5 and TRBJ2-2; the D gene is possibly TRBD2 (5 bases). V lost 3 bases and J 0 bases, leaving 12 bases between the germline ends. The germline CDR1 and CDR2 sequences are SGHKS and YYEKEE (reference sequence). The CDR3 covers 16 residues. The CDR3 sequence: CASSWVPGTNTGELFF. In nucleotides, the CDR3 is TGTGCCAGCAGCTGGGTCCCCGGGACGAACACCGGGGAGCTGTTTTTT.

V is TRBV3-1 and J is TRBJ1-2; D call uncertain. The V end lost 1 base, the J end lost 4 bases, and 13 bases lay between the germline ends. The CDR3 contains 15 residues. CDR1 LGHDT and CDR2 YNNKEL come from the germline V gene (reference sequence). CDR3 region: CASSQGQARAYGYTF. The CDR3, as DNA: TGTGCCAGCAGCCAAGGTCAGGCAAGGGCCTATGGCTACACCTTC.

This clonotype was counted at least ten times. The CDR3 DNA reads as TGTGCCAGCACCCGGGGACGTAGTACTGAAGCTTTCTTT. Protein product: CASTRGRSTEAFF. The V call is TRBV12-3 or TRBV12-4, the J call TRBJ1-1, with D maybe TRBD1 (5 bases). The CDR3 runs to 13 residues. Trimming took 7 bases from V and 5 from J, leaving 14 bases between them.

This clonotype was observed a handful of times. This sequence joins TRBV6-1 and TRBJ2-1; possibly TRBD2 for D (6 bases). The V end was cut by 1 base, the J end by 4 bases, with 11 bases between. Germline values: CDR1 MNHNS, CDR2 SASEGT. This CDR3 region has 15 residues. CDR3 bases: TGTGCCAGCAGTGAAGACAGGACTACATACAATGAGCAGTTCTTC. It specifies CASSEDRTTYNEQFF.

V and J are TRBV7-9 and TRBJ1-2; D is uncertain. The germline V gene has CDR1 SEHNR and CDR2 FQNEAQ (reference sequence). Deletions cut 5 bases from V and 0 bases from J, with 13 bases between. The CDR3 loop spans 15 amino acids. In nucleotides, the CDR3 is TGTGCCAGCAGCCCTCCGGACCGAACTAACTATGGCTACACCTTC. Translation gives CASSPPDRTNYGYTF.

The chain couples TRBV4-3 to TRBJ2-2, with 7 positions matching TRBD1. Germline lookup yields CDR1 LGHNA and CDR2 YSLEER. V shed 0 bases and J 4 bases; nucleotides not matched to a gene: 5. CDR3 length equals 16 residues. The CDR3 region has the DNA TGCGCCAGCAGCCAAGATAAGGCAGGGGGCACCGGGGAGCTGTTTTTT. This gives the protein CASSQDKAGGTGELFF.

This clonotype was observed a few times. The V gene is TRBV5-1, the J gene TRBJ1-1, with D possibly TRBD1 on 5 matching bases. The V end was cut by 3 bases, the J end by 11 bases, with 23 bases between. CDR1 and CDR2 from the germline V gene are SGHRS and YFSETQ. This CDR3 spans 15 amino acids. For the CDR3, the DNA is TGCGCCAGCAGCTCGGAGCCTCCCGGGGGACGGAGCGCTTTCTTT. Translation: CASSSEPPGGRSAFF.

The chain is built from TRBV5-1 and TRBJ1-4; 9 bases agree with TRBD1. Germline lookup yields CDR1 SGHRS and CDR2 YFSETQ. There are 14 residues in the CDR3. Trimming cost V 4 bases and J 7 bases; bases outside gene matches: 5. The CDR3 spells CASSVTGGTEKLFF. The CDR3 DNA follows: TGCGCCAGCAGCGTGACAGGGGGGACTGAAAAACTGTTTTTT.

The chain recombines TRBV7-9 with TRBJ2-3; the D gene is possibly TRBD2 (6 bases). There are 16 residues in the CDR3. Between the trimmed V and J ends, which lost 5 bases and 2 bases, there was a span of 17 bases. Germline V gives CDR1 SEHNR, CDR2 FQNEAQ (reference sequence). CDR3 DNA: TGTGCCAGCAGCCCTCGGGGCGGGATTAACACAGATACGCAGTATTTT. Its translation: CASSPRGGINTDTQYF.

This clonotype was counted between two and nine times. V usage is TRBV5-6 and J usage is TRBJ1-1; D remains unclear. CDR3 length: 14 amino acids. Germline CDR1 and CDR2: SGHDT and YYEEEE. V lost 5 bases and J lost 1, with 12 bases in between. The CDR3 DNA is TGTGCCAGCAGAACACAGAACCAGAACACTGAAGCTTTCTTT. It is translated as CASRTQNQNTEAFF.

This chain links TRBV29-1 with TRBJ2-2; 7 bases map to TRBD2. With 7 bases clipped from V and 3 bases from J, the junction kept 5 bases outside the gene matches. The CDR3 is 13 residues long. Germline values: CDR1 SQVTM, CDR2 ANQGSEA. The CDR3 spells CSASGIDTGELFF. Written as DNA, the CDR3 is TGCAGCGCGAGCGGGATAGACACCGGGGAGCTGTTTTTT.

V and J are TRBV11-3 and TRBJ1-2; D call uncertain. V lost 4 bases and J 7 bases, leaving 7 bases between the germline ends. Germline V gives CDR1 SGHNT, CDR2 YENEEA. The CDR3 is 11 residues long. CDR3 amino acids: CASSWDGGYTF. The CDR3 coding sequence is TGTGCCAGCAGCTGGGATGGTGGCTACACCTTC.

V usage is TRBV20-1 and J usage is TRBJ2-2, with a possible D match to TRBD1 (5 bases). Germline V gene sequence: CDR1 DFQATT, CDR2 SNEGSKA (reference sequence). CDR3 length equals 15 residues. V lost 0 bases to trimming and J lost 3 bases, with 11 bases between them. CDR3 coding DNA: TGCAGTGCTAGAGATCGCAGGGCCTACACCGGGGAGCTGTTTTTT. Its translation is CSARDRRAYTGELFF.

The chain combines TRBV12-3 or TRBV12-4 with TRBJ2-2, with TRBD1 matching 9 bases. The CDR3 is 15 residues long. The V and J ends lost 4 bases and 4 bases, in that order; junction bases with no gene match: 4. CDR3 DNA: TGTGCCAGCAGTTCCGGGACAGGGCCCACCGGGGAGCTGTTTTTT. This sequence encodes CASSSGTGPTGELFF.

In this sample, this clonotype turned up many times. CDR3 sequence (DNA): TGTGCCAGCAGCGAACAGAACCTTAACTATGGCTACACCTTC. Protein product: CASSEQNLNYGYTF. The gene calls are TRBV9 and TRBJ1-2; no definite D call. Trimming took off 3 bases at V and 1 base at J, with 10 bases between the two ends. This CDR3 contains 14 residues. The V gene's germline CDR1 is SGDLS and CDR2 YYNGEE.

The chain has TRBV5-1 and TRBJ1-1; 10 bases are a match to TRBD1. The V gene end was trimmed by 5 bases and the J gene end by 8 bases; junction bases not matched to a gene: 9. The V gene's germline CDR1 is SGHRS and CDR2 YFSETQ. This CDR3 region has 14 residues. DNA of the CDR3: TGCGCCAGCAGTTTACACGGACAGGGGGGCGAAGCTTTCTTT. Translated: CASSLHGQGGEAFF.

This clonotype has at least ten counts. The V gene is TRBV12-3 or TRBV12-4, the J gene TRBJ1-1; tentatively, D is TRBD1 (5 bases). This CDR3 contains 13 residues. V lost 11 bases and J 6 bases, leaving 19 bases between the germline ends. The CDR3 DNA is TGTGCCTCTTCCACAGGAACGAGTCCTGAAGCTTTCTTT. This sequence encodes CASSTGTSPEAFF.

This clonotype was detected ten times or more. J is TRBJ2-1 and V is TRBV11-2; perhaps D is TRBD1 or TRBD2 (5 bases each). CDR3 length: 14 amino acids. Trimming removed 5 bases from V and 6 bases from J, with 14 bases in between. From germline, CDR1 is SGHAT and CDR2 FQNNGV. The CDR3 is CASSPGTKSNEQFF. In nucleotides, the CDR3 is TGTGCCAGCAGCCCCGGGACCAAATCCAATGAGCAGTTCTTC.

With regard to this clonotype: Since a much larger clone is just one base distant, this may be a read error. This chain links TRBV12-3 or TRBV12-4 with TRBJ2-7; the match to TRBD1 covers 7 bases. The J segment lost 3 bases and the V segment lost 8 bases, leaving 10 bases of the junction unmatched. The CDR3 has 14 residues. In DNA form, the CDR3 reads TGTGCCAGCGGCCCTGGGACAGTCCTCTACGAGCAGTACTTC. This gives the protein CASGPGTVLYEQYF.